This T cell receptor beta chain was observed in a study of cytomegalovirus exposure and HLA in healthy donors. Looked up from germline, CDR1 is SGHRS and CDR2 is YFSETQ. Trimming removed 4 bases at V and 4 bases at J, with 23 bases between. This CDR3 contains 17 residues. The PCR made use of 60 Vbeta and 13 Jbeta primers. Measured with immunoSEQ multiplex PCR; TCRdb has only the in-frame clones, and not every one. The repertoire consists of more than 100,000 clones, with about 77% occurring once and the leading ten covering around 1.3%. The origin of this receptor is a woman in her 40s in good health and CMV-seronegative. The chain combines TRBV5-1 with TRBJ1-1; no firm D call. The sample comprised PBMCs. CDR3 in DNA: TGCGCCAGCAGCCGAATAAAACCACTGGCGGAATCCACTGAAGCTTTCTTT. Translated: CASSRIKPLAESTEAFF.